The clone carrying this T cell receptor (beta chain) turned up a few times. Its antigen remains unknown. These data originate in a study of T cell repertoires in cytomegalovirus infection. Looking at the study overall: Based on public TCR beta signatures, there were indications of CMV infection and of a matching HLA type. Study-level findings and limits: Ex vivo, HLA-C-restricted CMV-specific TCR beta clonotypes prevailed over the rest of the response. Accumulated public TCR beta family frequency recognized individuals carrying CMV together with the relevant HLA.

TCRdb reprocessed the reads with MiXCR, giving one entry per CDR3 protein. The profile shows about 230,000 distinct CDR3 sequences, 22% of them singletons. The CDR3 is 15 residues long. V shed 4 bases, J shed 3 bases, and the junction held 6 bases outside the gene matches. CDR1 and CDR2 (germline): MGHRA, YSYEKL. The receptor was isolated from a human donor in good health (CMV status not recorded). Some clones in this sample may be carry-over from other donors' samples. The chain couples TRBV4-1 to TRBJ1-1; TRBD1 aligns across 9 bases. The sequenced material came from CD8+ T cells from PBMCs. The CDR3 is CASSRTQGADTEAFF. Here the CDR3 DNA reads TGCGCCAGCAGCCGAACACAGGGGGCTGACACTGAAGCTTTCTTT.